This T cell receptor beta chain was obtained from a study of cytomegalovirus exposure and HLA in healthy donors. The overall study: From about 200 million T cells, an earlier analysis saw some 120 million unique TCR beta sequences. Membership in the Caucasian-associated ancestry cluster was found for around 81% of almost 400 genotyped donors.

The study, taken as a whole, reports: With high specificity and sensitivity, the classifier reportedly diagnosed cytomegalovirus status. Researchers reported in a later analysis that common viral pathogens appeared linked to several top clusters.

60 Vbeta and 13 Jbeta primers were used in PCR. TCRdb's table, derived via immunoSEQ multiplex PCR, lists solely in-frame clones and lacks some. The sample consists of some 120,000 clones, roughly 66% of them appearing once. As to this clone: Its antigen is not identified.

The origin of this receptor is a woman aged 25 to 39 in good health and CMV-seronegative. Sequences were obtained from PBMCs.

The CDR3 DNA sequence: TGTGCCAGCTCACCATCGACAGGCGTGGAAGGCTATGGCTACACCTTC. Its translation: CASSPSTGVEGYGYTF. This chain links TRBV18 with TRBJ1-2; D may be TRBD1 (6 bases). The germline V gene has CDR1 KGHSH and CDR2 LQKENI. The CDR3 length is 16 residues. V gave up 2 bases and J gave up 4 bases, with 17 bases separating them.